This is a list of T cell receptor beta chains from one sample in a study of post-analysis software for immune sequencing data. Using its own MiXCR run on the PCR reads, TCRdb lists one record per CDR3 protein. This table holds hundreds of thousands of distinct CDR3 sequences, about 57% found once. The sequencing input was blood. These receptor sequences come from a girl aged 10 to 17 with multiple sclerosis. The CDR3 runs from the conserved cysteine through the conserved F or W. D genes are given only for firm matches. Part of the rows lack a size; the others show once, few, many or a class for expanded clones.

v_gene	j_gene	d_gene	abundance	CDR3aa	CDR3nt
TRBV24-1	TRBJ2-1	.	few	CATSDVQETEQFF	TGTGCCACCAGTGACGTACAGGAAACAGAGCAGTTCTTC
TRBV9	TRBJ1-2	.	few	CASSEVVGADSRPGYGYTF	TGTGCCAGCAGCGAGGTGGTAGGAGCGGACTCCCGTCCTGGCTATGGCTACACCTTC
TRBV20-1	TRBJ1-2	.	few	CSARDTGQNYGYTF	TGCAGTGCTAGAGACACGGGGCAAAACTATGGCTACACCTTC
TRBV7-9	TRBJ2-4	.	.	CASSLGVGQLNIQYF	TGTGCCAGCAGCTTAGGGGTGGGACAACTAAACATTCAGTACTTC
TRBV12-3/TRBV12-4	TRBJ2-5	TRBD1	.	CASSSPQGHYQETQYF	TGTGCCAGCAGTTCCCCACAGGGGCACTACCAAGAGACCCAGTACTTC
TRBV7-2	TRBJ2-7	.	.	CASSLVKGRNEQYF	TGTGCCAGCAGCTTAGTCAAGGGGCGCAACGAGCAGTACTTC
TRBV20-1	TRBJ2-5	TRBD2	few	CSARPGLAGETQYF	TGCAGTGCTAGACCGGGACTAGCGGGGGAGACCCAGTACTTC
TRBV6-1	TRBJ2-5	.	once	CASTAYQETQYF	TGTGCCAGCACAGCCTACCAAGAGACCCAGTACTTC
TRBV7-3	TRBJ2-1	TRBD1	.	CASSPGQSPRNEQFF	TGTGCCAGCAGCCCGGGACAGTCTCCTCGGAATGAGCAGTTCTTC
TRBV6-6	TRBJ2-7	.	few	CASSTRNEQYF	TGTGCCAGCAGTACTCGGAACGAGCAGTACTTC
TRBV20-1	TRBJ1-2	TRBD1	.	CSARGQGKYLDGYTF	TGCAGTGCTAGGGGACAGGGAAAGTATCTTGATGGCTACACCTTC
TRBV12-3/TRBV12-4	TRBJ2-1	.	once	CASSWYGGYNEQFF	TGTGCCAGCAGTTGGTACGGCGGCTACAATGAGCAGTTCTTC
TRBV5-1	TRBJ2-7	.	.	CASSLEAGPGEQYF	TGCGCCAGCAGCTTGGAAGCAGGGCCCGGCGAGCAGTACTTC
TRBV30	TRBJ2-7	.	.	CAWNQGISYEQYF	TGTGCTTGGAATCAGGGAATCTCCTACGAGCAGTACTTC
TRBV29-1	TRBJ2-3	TRBD2	.	CSVDPRIRGRVLRGDTQYF	TGCAGCGTTGATCCAAGAATCCGCGGGAGGGTTCTTAGAGGAGATACGCAGTATTTT
TRBV6-5	TRBJ2-6	.	.	CASSSTTGTTKSGANVLTF	TGTGCCAGCAGTTCCACTACAGGGACGACGAAATCTGGGGCCAACGTCCTGACTTTC
TRBV9	TRBJ2-7	TRBD1	.	CASSVADRAYEQYF	TGTGCCAGCAGCGTAGCTGACAGGGCCTACGAGCAGTACTTC
TRBV12-3/TRBV12-4	TRBJ2-3	TRBD1	.	CASSLQGARADTQYF	TGTGCCAGCAGTTTGCAGGGGGCGAGAGCAGATACGCAGTATTTT
TRBV5-6	TRBJ1-1	TRBD1	.	CASYRGLGTEAFF	TGTGCCAGTTACAGGGGGCTGGGCACTGAAGCTTTCTTT
TRBV5-6	TRBJ2-7	.	.	CASSLRAGLAYEQYF	TGTGCCAGCAGCTTGCGCGCGGGACTGGCCTACGAGCAGTACTTC
TRBV6-2/TRBV6-3	TRBJ2-7	.	once	CASSYDADSYEQYF	TGTGCCAGCAGTTACGACGCCGACTCCTACGAGCAGTACTTC
TRBV5-1	TRBJ2-1	TRBD1	.	CASSLQAGGIPYNEQFF	TGCGCCAGCAGCTTGCAGGCAGGGGGAATCCCCTACAATGAGCAGTTCTTC
TRBV5-1	TRBJ2-5	TRBD1	.	CASSLVRGQIQETQYF	TGCGCCAGCAGCTTGGTTCGGGGACAGATTCAAGAGACCCAGTACTTC
TRBV12-3/TRBV12-4	TRBJ1-4	TRBD1	few	CASSLRGQLFF	TGTGCCAGCAGTTTAAGGGGGCAACTGTTTTTT
TRBV7-8	TRBJ2-3	TRBD2	.	CDSSPLAGASTDTQYF	TGTGACAGCAGCCCCCTAGCGGGGGCTAGCACAGATACGCAGTATTTT
TRBV29-1	TRBJ1-1	TRBD1	.	CSVQRGQGRTEAFF	TGCAGCGTTCAAAGGGGACAGGGACGGACTGAAGCTTTCTTT
TRBV7-8	TRBJ1-2	TRBD1	.	CASSPNRGGYYGYTF	TGTGCCAGCAGCCCTAACAGGGGAGGGTACTATGGCTACACCTTC
TRBV5-1	TRBJ2-1	TRBD2	.	CASSLASGRQNNEQFF	TGCGCCAGCAGCTTGGCTAGCGGGAGGCAAAACAATGAGCAGTTCTTC
TRBV20-1	TRBJ1-5	TRBD1	.	CSASIHRDSWNQPQHF	TGCAGTGCTAGTATTCACCGGGACAGTTGGAATCAGCCCCAGCATTTT
TRBV7-9	TRBJ2-5	TRBD1	.	CASSQGVPPHNEQYF	TGTGCCAGCTCTCAGGGGGTGCCCCCCCACAATGAGCAGTACTTC
TRBV7-2	TRBJ2-1	.	.	CASSPLWEQFF	TGTGCCAGCAGCCCCCTTTGGGAGCAGTTCTTC
TRBV29-1	TRBJ1-4	.	few	CSAGNEKLFF	TGCAGCGCTGGAAATGAAAAACTGTTTTTT
TRBV27	TRBJ2-4	.	few	CASRGVWEQYF	TGTGCCAGCAGGGGGGTATGGGAGCAGTACTTC
TRBV15	TRBJ1-1	.	few	CATSRDFGTLNTEAFF	TGTGCCACCAGCAGAGATTTTGGGACATTGAACACTGAAGCTTTCTTT
TRBV7-9	TRBJ2-6	.	.	CASSQVDSGDSGANVLTF	TGTGCCAGCAGTCAAGTGGATAGCGGGGACAGCGGGGCCAACGTCCTGACTTTC
TRBV2	TRBJ2-7	TRBD2	.	CASSGTSGRSEQYF	TGTGCCAGCAGCGGGACTAGCGGGAGGAGCGAGCAGTACTTC
TRBV7-2	TRBJ1-2	TRBD1	.	CASSPQGVVYTF	TGTGCCAGCAGTCCGCAGGGGGTGGTCTACACCTTC
TRBV20-1	TRBJ2-1	TRBD2	few	CSAETSGVYNEQFF	TGCAGTGCCGAAACTAGCGGGGTCTACAATGAGCAGTTCTTC
TRBV29-1	TRBJ2-5	.	few	CSVKRLDQETQYF	TGCAGCGTTAAACGGCTAGATCAAGAGACCCAGTACTTC
TRBV2	TRBJ2-7	TRBD2	.	CASSLGTSGTPAQYF	TGTGCCAGCAGTTTGGGGACTAGCGGGACCCCAGCCCAGTACTTC
TRBV19	TRBJ1-2	TRBD1	few	CASSIGQGNYGYTF	TGTGCCAGTAGTATCGGACAGGGGAACTATGGCTACACCTTC
TRBV2	TRBJ1-1	.	.	CASSEGMVGYTEAFF	TGTGCCAGCAGTGAAGGGATGGTTGGGTACACTGAAGCTTTCTTT
TRBV10-3	TRBJ2-1	.	.	CAISAGPFNEQFF	TGTGCCATCAGTGCTGGACCTTTCAATGAGCAGTTCTTC
TRBV6-6	TRBJ2-1	.	.	CASSYLGRAYNEQFF	TGTGCCAGCAGTTACCTGGGCAGGGCCTACAATGAGCAGTTCTTC
TRBV5-6	TRBJ2-1	.	few	CASSLSVTAYNEQFF	TGTGCCAGCAGCTTGTCTGTGACAGCCTACAATGAGCAGTTCTTC
TRBV3-1	TRBJ2-3	TRBD2	.	CASSSAGEEDTQYF	TGTGCCAGCAGCTCAGCGGGAGAAGAAGATACGCAGTATTTT
TRBV5-5	TRBJ2-3	.	few	CASTGWADTQYF	TGTGCCAGCACGGGCTGGGCCGATACGCAGTATTTT
TRBV5-1	TRBJ2-6	TRBD1	.	CASSFGTGYTGANVLTF	TGCGCCAGCAGCTTTGGGACAGGGTATACTGGGGCCAACGTCCTGACTTTC
TRBV27	TRBJ2-1	TRBD1	few	CASSSYTGDLYNEQFF	TGTGCCAGCAGTTCCTATACAGGGGACCTATACAATGAGCAGTTCTTC
TRBV7-3	TRBJ2-3	.	once	CASSLSTGTRTDTQYF	TGTGCCAGCAGCTTATCTACCGGGACCCGCACAGATACGCAGTATTTT
TRBV10-3	TRBJ2-3	TRBD1	.	CAIRGQTTDTQYF	TGTGCCATCAGGGGACAGACTACAGATACGCAGTATTTT
TRBV5-1	TRBJ2-6	TRBD1	.	CASRIAGGSPGANVLTF	TGCGCCAGCAGGATTGCAGGGGGCTCCCCTGGGGCCAACGTCCTGACTTTC
TRBV19	TRBJ2-3	.	.	CASKEERAGTDTQYF	TGTGCCAGTAAAGAAGAACGTGCTGGCACAGATACGCAGTATTTT
TRBV6-6	TRBJ2-7	.	.	CASSYDGLSYEQYF	TGTGCCAGCAGTTACGACGGGCTCTCCTACGAGCAGTACTTC